This entry lists 32 T cell receptor beta chains sequenced from one sample in a study of blood T cell repertoires in COVID-19. Some clones are missing from TCRdb's copy, which holds only in-frame ones; the method was immunoSEQ multiplex PCR. The table records about 120,000 clones, approximately 80% of them present only once. Sequenced: peripheral blood. The receptors derive from a woman aged 50 to 60 with acute or convalescent COVID-19.

The CDR3 nucleotides are TGTGCCAGCAGGGTTGACAGACAGTATAATTCACCCCTCCACTTT. This codes for CASRVDRQYNSPLHF. The genes are TRBV28 and TRBJ1-6; tentative D call: TRBD1 (5 bases). Between the trimmed V and J ends, which lost 6 bases and 4 bases, there was a span of 13 bases. This CDR3 contains 15 residues. Germline assignment: CDR1 MDHEN and CDR2 SYDVKM.

This clone appeared a single time. The genes are TRBV19 and TRBJ1-1; 10 bases align to TRBD1. V lost 6 bases to trimming and J lost 0 bases; unmatched junction nucleotides: 7. There are 16 residues in the CDR3. Germline V gene sequence: CDR1 LNHDA, CDR2 SQIVND (reference sequence). CDR3 loop: CASRKGTGEVNTEAFF. CDR3 nucleotides: TGTGCCAGTAGAAAGGGGACAGGGGAGGTGAACACTGAAGCTTTCTTT. The full variable domain, its missing parts supplied by reference TRBV19 and TRBJ1-1, is DGGITQSPKYLFRKEGQNVTLSCEQNLNHDAMYWYRQDPGQGLRLIYYSQIVNDFQKGDIAEGYSVSREKKESFPLTVTSAQKNPTAFYLCASRKGTGEVNTEAFFGQGTRLTVV.

There are a few counts of this clone. The CDR3 DNA sequence: TGTGCCAGTAACCGTGGGGCAGCCCTAAACACCGGGGAGCTGTTTTTT. Its protein is CASNRGAALNTGELFF. The J gene is TRBJ2-2, the V gene TRBV5-6, with D tentatively TRBD1 (5 bases). Germline lookup yields CDR1 SGHDT and CDR2 YYEEEE. The CDR3 has 16 amino acids. V was trimmed by 8 bases and J by 2 bases, leaving 19 bases between them.

The table lists this clone with a few counts. This chain's CDR3 is CASSPGTGNYEEYQPQHF. The CDR3 coding sequence is TGTGCCAGCAGTCCCGGGACAGGGAACTACGAAGAATATCAGCCCCAGCATTTT. The rearrangement joins TRBV6-6 to TRBJ1-5, with 9 bases identical to TRBD1. V shed 5 bases, J shed 5 bases, and the junction held 16 bases outside the gene matches. This CDR3 region has 18 residues. Germline V gene lookup returns CDR1 MNHNY and CDR2 SVGAGI (reference sequence).

A few counts support this clone. This sample also contains other DNA sequences that code for the same CDR3. This chain connects TRBV6-5 to TRBJ1-1; tentatively, D is TRBD1 (5 bases). The CDR3 covers 15 residues. V was trimmed by 4 bases and J by 4 bases, leaving 16 bases between them. In germline, CDR1 is MNHEY, CDR2 SVGAGI. The CDR3 region is CASSLTWGSSTEAFF. The DNA of the CDR3 is TGTGCCAGCAGTTTGACGTGGGGCTCGAGCACTGAAGCTTTCTTT.

The chain is built from TRBV15 and TRBJ1-1, with D possibly TRBD1 on 6 matching bases. The germline gives CDR1 LNHNV, CDR2 YYDKDF (reference sequence). The CDR3 sequence is 14 residues long. Deletions cut 1 base from V and 4 bases from J, with 10 bases between. For the CDR3, the DNA is TGTGCCACCAGCAGAGGACAGGCGGGCACTGAAGCTTTCTTT. It yields the protein CATSRGQAGTEAFF.

This clone has only a few counts. The same CDR3 also results from other DNA sequences found in this sample. This chain connects TRBV5-1 to TRBJ2-2, with 11 nucleotides matching TRBD2. This CDR3 comprises 14 residues. Trimming took 4 bases from V and 5 from J; bases not matched to a gene: 1. CDR1 is SGHRS, CDR2 YFSETQ, per germline. CDR3 DNA: TGCGCCAGCAGCCTAGCGGGAGGTACCGGGGAGCTGTTTTTT. It codes for CASSLAGGTGELFF.

J is TRBJ2-2 and V is TRBV2; TRBD2 might be the D (6 bases). This CDR3 region has 17 residues. Per the germline V gene, CDR1 is SNHLY and CDR2 is FYNNEI. V lost 2 bases, J lost 3 bases, and 16 bases lay in between. Here the CDR3 DNA reads TGTGCCAGCAGTGAACTCACCCCGGGAGAGCACACCGGGGAGCTGTTTTTT. Its translation is CASSELTPGEHTGELFF. The complete variable domain, with remaining parts taken from reference TRBV2 and TRBJ2-2, reads EPEVTQTPSHQVTQMGQEVILRCVPISNHLYFYWYRQILGQKVEFLVSFYNNEISEKSEIFDDQFSVERPDGSNFTLKIRSTKLEDSAMYFCASSELTPGEHTGELFFGEGSRLTVL.

Notes on this clone: This same CDR3 is encoded by further DNA sequences in the sample. The chain joins TRBV7-2 to TRBJ2-1; D unresolved. V gave up 1 base and J gave up 4 bases, with 8 bases separating them. Germline V CDR1 and CDR2: SGHTA, FQGNSA. The CDR3 loop spans 14 amino acids. Written as DNA, the CDR3 is TGTGCCAGCAGCTTAGTTGCGTCGTACAATGAGCAGTTCTTC. Translated, it gives CASSLVASYNEQFF.

CDR3 in amino acids: CASSLAGGASSAFF. In DNA, the CDR3 is TGCGCCAGCAGCTTAGCAGGGGGCGCCTCCTCGGCTTTCTTT. This chain uses TRBV5-1 with TRBJ1-1; 8 bases fit TRBD1. CDR3 length equals 14 residues. Germline V gene lookup returns CDR1 SGHRS and CDR2 YFSETQ. The V and J ends lost 2 bases and 11 bases, in that order; junction bases with no gene match: 11.

In its sample, this clone was seen many times. J is TRBJ2-7 and V is TRBV15; TRBD1 is a possible D gene (6 bases). CDR3 size: 13 residues. Per the germline V gene, CDR1 is LNHNV and CDR2 is YYDKDF (reference sequence). The germline V and J ends were trimmed by 1 base and 3 bases, with 7 bases remaining between them. The CDR3 DNA is TGTGCCACCAGCAGAGGGGGGCACTACGAGCAGTACTTC. Residues: CATSRGGHYEQYF.

This clone was seen only a few times. At the DNA level, this CDR3 is encoded by other sequences in the same sample as well. The genes are TRBV12-3 or TRBV12-4 and TRBJ2-7; weak D call: TRBD2 (6 bases). With 7 bases removed from V and 2 bases from J, the gap between germline ends came to 12 bases. The CDR3 is 13 amino acids. The CDR3 DNA reads TGTGCCAGCACCTCTAGCGTCGCCTACGAGCAGTACTTC. Its protein product is CASTSSVAYEQYF.

The rearrangement uses TRBV11-2 and TRBJ2-3; 8 nucleotides align to TRBD2. CDR1 SGHAT and CDR2 FQNNGV come from the germline V gene. The CDR3 has 16 residues. V was pared by 4 bases and J by 4 bases, with 10 bases of the junction left unmatched. The CDR3 here is CASSSGLAGVADTQYF. CDR3 in DNA: TGTGCCAGCAGCTCCGGACTAGCAGGAGTGGCAGATACGCAGTATTTT.

CDR3 region: CASSQDLNSYEQYF. The CDR3 coding sequence is TGTGCCAGCAGCCAAGATCTTAATAGCTACGAGCAGTACTTC. J is TRBJ2-7 and V is TRBV3-1 (or the pseudogene TRBV3-2); D call uncertain. V was shortened by 0 bases and J by 3 bases, with 9 bases between the two germline ends. The CDR3 runs to 14 residues. The germline V gene encodes CDR1 LGHDT and CDR2 YNNKEL (reference sequence).

V is TRBV3-1 (or the pseudogene TRBV3-2) and J is TRBJ1-3; TRBD1 is a possible D gene (6 bases). The germline V gene encodes CDR1 LGHDT and CDR2 YNNKEL (reference sequence). The CDR3 length is 15 residues. The V end was cut by 1 base, the J end by 4 bases, with 11 bases between. The CDR3 sequence: CASSQGTVGGNTIYF. The CDR3 DNA is TGTGCCAGCAGCCAAGGGACAGTAGGCGGAAACACCATATATTTT.

This sequence joins TRBV15 and TRBJ1-6; 10 bases align to TRBD1. Germline V gene data show CDR1 as LNHNV and CDR2 as YYDKDF (reference sequence). The J segment lost 9 bases and the V segment lost 5 bases, leaving 4 bases of the junction unmatched. This CDR3 region has 14 residues. The CDR3 sequence is CATSFRDRGSPLHF. CDR3 in DNA: TGTGCCACCAGCTTCCGGGACAGGGGTTCACCCCTCCACTTT.

The genes are TRBV18 and TRBJ1-5; D not resolved. Looked up from germline, CDR1 is KGHSH and CDR2 is LQKENI. The CDR3 sequence is 13 residues long. V lost 2 bases and J lost 5, with 7 bases in between. The CDR3 DNA reads TGTGCCAGCTCACCAGGCACAGATCAGCCCCAGCATTTT. It is translated as CASSPGTDQPQHF.

The V gene is TRBV7-2, the J gene TRBJ2-7; 10 positions agree with TRBD2. The CDR3 is 18 amino acids. Trimming at V came to 8 bases and at J to 4 bases, leaving 20 bases not matched to a gene. From germline, CDR1 is SGHTA and CDR2 FQGNSA. CDR3 in amino acids: CASRGGGASSGGIYEQYF. CDR3 DNA sequence: TGTGCCAGCCGAGGGGGCGGGGCTTCTAGCGGGGGTATATACGAGCAGTACTTC.

The V and J genes are TRBV19 and TRBJ1-2; D is possibly TRBD1 (5 bases). The CDR3 runs to 16 residues. Germline V CDR1 and CDR2: LNHDA, SQIVND (reference sequence). V dropped 4 bases and J dropped 3 bases, with 18 bases sitting between them. The CDR3: CASSTAGGTKDYGYTF. CDR3 in DNA: TGTGCCAGTAGTACGGCGGGGGGAACTAAGGACTATGGCTACACCTTC.

A few counts support this clone. The J gene is TRBJ1-2, the V gene TRBV13; D is possibly TRBD1 (6 bases). Germline loops: CDR1 PRHDT, CDR2 FYEKMQ (reference sequence). CDR3 size: 15 residues. The germline V and J ends were trimmed by 2 bases and 2 bases, with 12 bases remaining between them. CDR3 DNA sequence: TGTGCCAGCAGCTTAAATGGGGGCGCGAACTATGGCTACACCTTC. As protein: CASSLNGGANYGYTF.

This chain connects TRBV11-2 to TRBJ1-2; TRBD1 is a possible D gene (5 bases). The CDR3 sequence is 15 residues long. Germline CDR1 is SGHAT and CDR2 is FQNNGV. The V gene lost 2 bases and the J gene lost 4 bases, with 14 bases spanning the gap. The CDR3 sequence is CASSLTPGIPYGYTF. The CDR3 region has the DNA TGTGCCAGCAGCTTAACCCCAGGGATTCCCTATGGCTACACCTTC.

Note on this clone: One end of the junction fails to match germline, which may point to a read error. The chain is built from TRBV11-3 and TRBJ2-7; D call uncertain. The germline CDR1 and CDR2 sequences are SGHNT and YENEEA. The CDR3 runs to 13 residues. CDR3 loop: CASSSVDSNEQYF. The CDR3 DNA reads as TGTGCCAGCAGCTCTGTCGACTCCAACGAGCAGTACTTC.

The V gene is TRBV3-1 (or the pseudogene TRBV3-2), the J gene TRBJ2-1; TRBD1 matches 10 bases. Germline values: CDR1 LGHDT, CDR2 YNNKEL (reference sequence). CDR3 size: 15 residues. V lost 3 bases and J lost 12; bases outside the gene matches: 11. The CDR3 DNA reads TGTGCCAGCAGCCACGCCGGGACAGGGGCCATTCCGCAGTTCTTC. The encoded protein is CASSHAGTGAIPQFF.

The chain links TRBV2 to TRBJ1-6; TRBD1 matches at 9 bases. Germline CDR1 reads SNHLY; CDR2 reads FYNNEI. This CDR3 region has 13 residues. The V gene end was trimmed by 9 bases and the J gene end by 7 bases; junction bases not matched to a gene: 4. The CDR3 is CARQGARNSPLHF. CDR3 DNA: TGTGCCAGACAGGGGGCGCGGAATTCACCCCTCCACTTT. The full variable domain, with the rest looked up from reference TRBV2 and TRBJ1-6, is EPEVTQTPSHQVTQMGQEVILRCVPISNHLYFYWYRQILGQKVEFLVSFYNNEISEKSEIFDDQFSVERPDGSNFTLKIRSTKLEDSAMYFCARQGARNSPLHFGNGTRLTVT.

This clone has more than one count but fewer than ten. The chain employs TRBV2 and TRBJ2-5, with 7 bases that match TRBD2. The CDR3 has 15 amino acids. The germline gives CDR1 SNHLY, CDR2 FYNNEI. The V gene end was trimmed by 7 bases and the J gene end by 5 bases; junction bases not matched to a gene: 13. CDR3: CASKVEAGLVETQYF. CDR3 nucleotides: TGTGCCAGCAAGGTGGAAGCGGGGTTAGTCGAGACCCAGTACTTC.

This clone was seen a handful of times. This rearrangement joins TRBV29-1 to TRBJ2-5; TRBD2 is a possible D gene (6 bases). The CDR3 is made up of 11 amino acids. V lost 4 bases, J lost 4 bases, and 7 bases lay in between. Germline values: CDR1 SQVTM, CDR2 ANQGSEA. The CDR3 loop is CSVGLGETQYF. The DNA of the CDR3 is TGCAGCGTTGGACTAGGAGAGACCCAGTACTTC.

The chain recombines TRBV30 with TRBJ1-6, with TRBD1 matching over 7 bases. Germline assignment: CDR1 GTSNPN and CDR2 SVGIG (reference sequence). Trimming took 3 bases from V and 9 from J; bases not matched to a gene: 8. The CDR3 is 14 residues long. The CDR3, as DNA: TGTGCCTGGAGCATCCAGGGGGTTAGTTCACCCCTCCACTTT. This codes for CAWSIQGVSSPLHF.

This clone was detected only once. The chain carries TRBV5-1 and TRBJ1-1, with D tentatively TRBD1 (5 bases). The V end was cut by 0 bases, the J end by 5 bases, with 14 bases between. Per the germline V gene, CDR1 is SGHRS and CDR2 is YFSETQ. This CDR3 region has 15 residues. The DNA of the CDR3 is TGCGCCAGCAGCTTGGTGTTGGCGGGGGAGACTGAAGCTTTCTTT. Translating it yields CASSLVLAGETEAFF.

This clone was recorded only once. V is TRBV6-1 and J is TRBJ2-1; 8 positions match TRBD1. The ends lost 3 bases at V and 4 bases at J; junction bases unmatched: 5. Per germline, CDR1 MNHNS and CDR2 SASEGT. The CDR3 is 15 residues long. CDR3 residues: CASSDPGGSYNEQFF. The CDR3 coding sequence is TGTGCCAGCAGTGACCCAGGGGGCTCTTACAATGAGCAGTTCTTC.

This rearrangement joins TRBV2 to TRBJ1-3; D is uncertain. The germline V and J ends were trimmed by 6 bases and 0 bases, with 9 bases remaining between them. Looked up from germline, CDR1 is SNHLY and CDR2 is FYNNEI. The CDR3 is 14 amino acids. As DNA, the CDR3 is TGTGCCAGCAGCCCTGACATCTCTGGAAACACCATATATTTT. It codes for CASSPDISGNTIYF.

This rearrangement joins TRBV18 to TRBJ2-7; the D gene is possibly TRBD2 (6 bases). Germline CDR1 reads KGHSH; CDR2 reads LQKENI. V was clipped by 4 bases and J by 4 bases, with 20 bases between them. CDR3 size: 16 residues. CDR3 sequence: CASSLPPGEGLYEQYF. The DNA for the CDR3 is TGTGCCAGCTCACTCCCTCCGGGAGAGGGTTTGTACGAGCAGTACTTC. The whole variable domain, remainder taken from reference TRBV18 and TRBJ2-7, is NAGVMQNPRHLVRRRGQEARLRCSPMKGHSHVYWYRQLPEEGLKFMVYLQKENIIDESGMPKERFSAEFPKEGPSILRIQQVVRGDSAAYFCASSLPPGEGLYEQYFGPGTRLTVT.

The genes are TRBV2 and TRBJ1-5; 10 bases are shared with TRBD1. Looked up from germline, CDR1 is SNHLY and CDR2 is FYNNEI. V was pared by 7 bases and J by 6 bases, with 9 bases of the junction left unmatched. There are 15 residues in the CDR3. The CDR3 coding sequence is TGTGCCAGCACCGAAGGACAGGGGGGGATTCAGCCCCAGCATTTT. This encodes CASTEGQGGIQPQHF.